This T cell receptor (beta chain) was identified in a study of control samples from healthy donors and cancer patients. The CDR3 is made up of 13 amino acids. With 3 bases removed from V and 3 bases from J, the gap between germline ends came to 8 bases. Germline V gene sequence: CDR1 SEHNR, CDR2 FQNEAQ (reference sequence). TCRdb's copy holds only in-frame clones and misses some; the assay was immunoSEQ multiplex PCR. Here the sample spans over 90,000 clones, 80% to 90% being singletons. What was sequenced was PBMCs. The TCR originated in a man aged 55 to 69 with lung cancer. The chain recombines TRBV7-9 with TRBJ1-1; D not resolved. The CDR3 is CASSLYGDTEAFF. CDR3 sequence (DNA): TGTGCCAGCAGCTTGTACGGGGACACTGAAGCTTTCTTT.